This TCR beta chain was sequenced for a study of T cell changes during pregnancy in multiple sclerosis. V lost 3 bases to trimming and J lost 9 bases; unmatched junction nucleotides: 5. Germline V lookup: CDR1 LNHDA, CDR2 SQIVND (reference sequence). CDR3 length equals 14 residues. TCRdb keeps only in-frame clones here, not all; method: immunoSEQ multiplex PCR. The sample records around 63,000 clones, 92% being singletons. The receptor was derived from a female donor with multiple sclerosis, enrolled in a pregnancy study. The material sequenced was peripheral blood, taken after pregnancy. The V call is TRBV19, the J call TRBJ2-1; the match to TRBD1 covers 10 bases. The CDR3 DNA reads as TGTGCCAGTAGTATGTCGGGACAGGGGTTTGAGCAGTTCTTC. It codes for CASSMSGQGFEQFF.